This T cell receptor (beta chain) appears in the sequencing data of a study of blood T cell repertoires in COVID-19. Using immunoSEQ multiplex PCR, the repertoire was profiled, and TCRdb retains in-frame clones only, with some absent. This table holds 430,000 or so clones, roughly 88% found once. The CDR3 is 15 residues long. The V and J ends lost 0 bases and 0 bases respectively, with 7 bases between them. Germline CDR1 is SGDLS and CDR2 is YYNGEE. This chain links TRBV9 with TRBJ2-1; no reliable D call. The sequence was obtained from a woman aged 18-30 years who had been exposed to COVID-19. Sequencing was carried out using PBMCs or T cells enriched from blood (not recorded which). CDR3 DNA: TGTGCCAGCAGCGTAGGGGTAGCCTCCTACAATGAGCAGTTCTTC. Amino acids: CASSVGVASYNEQFF.